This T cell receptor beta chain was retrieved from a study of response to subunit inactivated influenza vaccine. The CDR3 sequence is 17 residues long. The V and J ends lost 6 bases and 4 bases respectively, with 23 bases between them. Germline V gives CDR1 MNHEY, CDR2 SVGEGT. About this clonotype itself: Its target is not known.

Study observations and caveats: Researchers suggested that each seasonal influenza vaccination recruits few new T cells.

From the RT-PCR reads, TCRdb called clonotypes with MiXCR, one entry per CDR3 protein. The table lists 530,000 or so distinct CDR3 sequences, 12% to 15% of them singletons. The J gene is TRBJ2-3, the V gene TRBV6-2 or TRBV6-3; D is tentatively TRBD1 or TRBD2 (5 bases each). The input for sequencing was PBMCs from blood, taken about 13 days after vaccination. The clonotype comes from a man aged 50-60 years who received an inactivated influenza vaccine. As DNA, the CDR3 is TGTGCCAGCAGGAGAAAATGGGACGCCAGAGGGGCAGATACGCAGTATTTT. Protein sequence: CASRRKWDARGADTQYF.